The 9 T cell receptor beta chains presented below share a single source sample, sequenced in a study of T cells after yellow fever vaccination. TCRdb re-called the 5' RACE reads with MiXCR, one entry per CDR3 protein. The sample includes some 340,000 distinct CDR3 sequences, approximately 4% of them seen just once. The sample was PBMCs, taken 5 days after the yellow fever booster vaccination. The receptor source for this set is a man in his late teens or twenties who received the YFV17D yellow fever vaccine.

The sample holds many counts of this clonotype. This sequence joins TRBV7-2 and TRBJ2-3, with 8 bases identical to TRBD2. J gave up 1 base and V 2 bases, and 5 bases lay outside the gene matches. Germline CDR1 and CDR2: SGHTA and FQGNSA. The CDR3 loop spans 16 amino acids. The CDR3 DNA sequence: TGTGCCAGCAGCTTAAATTCGGGGGGGGGCACAGATACGCAGTATTTT. Translating it yields CASSLNSGGGTDTQYF.

This chain joins TRBV24-1 and TRBJ2-5; D is possibly TRBD2 (5 bases). The germline gives CDR1 KGHDR, CDR2 SFDVKD. The CDR3 is 13 amino acids. The germline V and J ends were trimmed by 8 bases and 5 bases, with 14 bases remaining between them. CDR3 coding DNA: TGTGCCACCATCGGACGGGGTCGGGAGACCCAGTACTTC. Translating it yields CATIGRGRETQYF.

This clonotype came up a few times. This chain joins TRBV7-2 and TRBJ2-7; 8 nucleotides line up with TRBD1. The germline V gene has CDR1 SGHTA and CDR2 FQGNSA. Trimming cost V 5 bases and J 5 bases; bases outside gene matches: 11. This CDR3 region has 15 residues. CDR3 in amino acids: CASSQRPRGPHEQYF. The CDR3 nucleotides are TGTGCCAGCAGCCAACGCCCCAGGGGGCCCCACGAGCAGTACTTC.

V gene TRBV4-3 combines with J gene TRBJ1-1; 8 bases are shared with TRBD1. The germline gives CDR1 LGHNA, CDR2 YSLEER. CDR3 length: 13 amino acids. V was pared by 4 bases and J by 9 bases, with 7 bases of the junction left unmatched. The CDR3 DNA sequence: TGCGCCAGCAGCCTACAGGGGGGGGACAAAGCTTTCTTT. Protein: CASSLQGGDKAFF.

The gene calls are TRBV12-3 or TRBV12-4 and TRBJ1-2; D gene uncertain. The V gene lost 6 bases and the J gene lost 4 bases, with 21 bases spanning the gap. The length of the CDR3 is 16 residues. CDR3 residues: CASRGIGIFTPYGYTF. In nucleotides, the CDR3 is TGTGCCAGCAGGGGGATCGGAATCTTTACCCCCTATGGCTACACCTTC.

This clonotype was found a few times. The chain employs TRBV6-4 and TRBJ2-3, with D possibly being TRBD1 (6 bases). This CDR3 is built from 14 residues. CDR1 and CDR2 (germline): MRHNA, SNTAGT. V was trimmed by 6 bases and J by 3 bases, leaving 13 bases between them. The CDR3 is CASSPTGITDTQYF. The CDR3 DNA follows: TGTGCCAGCAGCCCCACAGGGATAACAGATACGCAGTATTTT.

CDR3 bases: TGTGCCAGCAGTTTATCTTTGGGCGGGTTTGGTGGCTACACCTTC. Translating it yields CASSLSLGGFGGYTF. V gene TRBV12-3 or TRBV12-4 combines with J gene TRBJ1-2; no reliable D call. The CDR3 has 15 amino acids. Trimming removed 2 bases at V and 7 bases at J, with 17 bases between.

This clonotype was detected many times. This chain connects TRBV29-1 to TRBJ1-1; 10 bases fit TRBD1. The CDR3 runs to 14 residues. Germline CDR1 and CDR2: SQVTM and ANQGSEA. Trimming at V came to 4 bases and at J to 5 bases, leaving 7 bases not matched to a gene. CDR3 bases: TGCAGCGTTGTCCGGGACAGGGGTCCTACTGAAGCTTTCTTT. Encoded protein: CSVVRDRGPTEAFF.

CDR3: CTGARGATDTQYF. CDR3 DNA: TGCACTGGCGCCCGGGGAGCGACAGATACGCAGTATTTT. This sequence joins TRBV20-1 and TRBJ2-3; D perhaps matches TRBD2 (5 bases). The CDR3 runs to 13 residues. In germline, CDR1 is DFQATT, CDR2 SNEGSKA (reference sequence).